Detailed here is one T cell receptor beta chain. In the original processing: Reference gene primers were amplified, and this amplification served to estimate nucleated cell counts. Using immunoSEQ multiplex PCR, the repertoire was profiled, and TCRdb retains in-frame clones only, with some absent. The V and J calls and clone size were taken over from that table, and D and trimming were inferred from the DNA. The sample holds some 100,000 clones, roughly 92% seen once. J lost 10 bases, V lost 4 bases, and 7 bases had no gene match. This CDR3 region has 14 residues. Germline values: CDR1 SEHNR, CDR2 FQNEAQ (reference sequence). These data originate in a study of blood T cell repertoires in COVID-19. The wider study: Specimens from acute and convalescent COVID-19 originated in the United States, Italy and Spain. Sources were T cells, B-cell-depleted T cells, or PBMCs; the material itself was cDNA or gDNA.

This clonotype was obtained from a man aged 70-80 years with acute or convalescent COVID-19. This chain joins TRBV7-9 and TRBJ1-6; 7 bases agree with TRBD1. Material for sequencing was peripheral blood. CDR3 in amino acids: CASSSTRGNSPLHF. The CDR3 nucleotides are TGTGCCAGCAGCTCGACCAGGGGGAACTCACCCCTCCACTTT.